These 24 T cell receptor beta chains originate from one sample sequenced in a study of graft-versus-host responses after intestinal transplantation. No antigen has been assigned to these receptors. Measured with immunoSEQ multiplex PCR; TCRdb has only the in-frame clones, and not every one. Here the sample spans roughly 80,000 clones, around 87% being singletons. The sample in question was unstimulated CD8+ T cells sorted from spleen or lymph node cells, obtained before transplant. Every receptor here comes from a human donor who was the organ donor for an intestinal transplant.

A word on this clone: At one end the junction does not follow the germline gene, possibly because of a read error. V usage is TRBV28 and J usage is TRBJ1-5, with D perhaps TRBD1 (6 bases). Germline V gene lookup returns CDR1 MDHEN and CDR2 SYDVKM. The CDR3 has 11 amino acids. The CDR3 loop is CASSFGGGEDF. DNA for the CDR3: TGTGCCAGCAGTTTTGGAGGGGGAGAGGATTTT.

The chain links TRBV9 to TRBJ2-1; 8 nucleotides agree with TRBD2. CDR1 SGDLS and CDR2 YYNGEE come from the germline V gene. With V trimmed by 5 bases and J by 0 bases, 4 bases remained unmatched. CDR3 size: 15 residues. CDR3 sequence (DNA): TGTGCCAGCAGTCGTAGCGGGGTCTCCTACAATGAGCAGTTCTTC. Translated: CASSRSGVSYNEQFF.

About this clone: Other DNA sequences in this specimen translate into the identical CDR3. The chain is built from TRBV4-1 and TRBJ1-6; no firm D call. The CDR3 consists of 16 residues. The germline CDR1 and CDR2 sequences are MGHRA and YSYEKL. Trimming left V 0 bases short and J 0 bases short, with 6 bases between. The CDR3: CASSQDRSSYNSPLHF. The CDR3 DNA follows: TGCGCCAGCAGCCAAGATAGGAGCTCCTATAATTCACCCCTCCACTTT.

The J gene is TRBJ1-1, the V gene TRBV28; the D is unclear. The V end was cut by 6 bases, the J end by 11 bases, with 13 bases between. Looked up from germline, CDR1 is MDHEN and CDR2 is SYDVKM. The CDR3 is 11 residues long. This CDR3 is CASSSLAPAFF. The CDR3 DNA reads TGTGCCAGCAGCTCCCTGGCCCCGGCTTTCTTT.

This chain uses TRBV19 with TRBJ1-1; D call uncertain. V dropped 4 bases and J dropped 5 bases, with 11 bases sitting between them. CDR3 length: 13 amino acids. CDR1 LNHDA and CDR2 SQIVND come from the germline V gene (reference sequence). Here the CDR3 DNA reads TGTGCCAGTAGTAGCACGGGATGGACTGAAGCTTTCTTT. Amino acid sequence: CASSSTGWTEAFF.

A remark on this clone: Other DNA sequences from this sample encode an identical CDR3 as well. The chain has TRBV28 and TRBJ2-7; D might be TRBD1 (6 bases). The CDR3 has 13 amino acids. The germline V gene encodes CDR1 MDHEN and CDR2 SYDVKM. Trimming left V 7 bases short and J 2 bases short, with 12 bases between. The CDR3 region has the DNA TGTGCCAGCAAAGTAACAGGGACCTACGAGCAGTACTTC. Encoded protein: CASKVTGTYEQYF.

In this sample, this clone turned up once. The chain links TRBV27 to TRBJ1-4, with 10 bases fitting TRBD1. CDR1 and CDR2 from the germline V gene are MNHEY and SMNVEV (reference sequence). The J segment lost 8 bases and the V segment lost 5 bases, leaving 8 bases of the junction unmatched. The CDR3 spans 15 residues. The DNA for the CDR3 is TGTGCCAGCAGTAACGACAGGGGGCTCGGAGAAAAACTGTTTTTT. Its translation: CASSNDRGLGEKLFF.

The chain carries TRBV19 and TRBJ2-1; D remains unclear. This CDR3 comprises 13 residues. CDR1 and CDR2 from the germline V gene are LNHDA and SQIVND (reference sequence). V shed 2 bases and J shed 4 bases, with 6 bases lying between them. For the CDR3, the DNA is TGTGCCAGTAGTATAACGTCATACAATGAGCAGTTCTTC. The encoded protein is CASSITSYNEQFF.

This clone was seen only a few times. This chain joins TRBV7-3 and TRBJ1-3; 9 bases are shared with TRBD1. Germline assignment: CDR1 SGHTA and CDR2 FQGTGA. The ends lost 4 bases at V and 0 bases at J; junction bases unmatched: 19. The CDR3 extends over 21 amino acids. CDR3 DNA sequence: TGTGCCAGCAGCTGCAAATTAGGGGACAGGGACCGCGGGACCTCTGGAAACACCATATATTTT. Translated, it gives CASSCKLGDRDRGTSGNTIYF.

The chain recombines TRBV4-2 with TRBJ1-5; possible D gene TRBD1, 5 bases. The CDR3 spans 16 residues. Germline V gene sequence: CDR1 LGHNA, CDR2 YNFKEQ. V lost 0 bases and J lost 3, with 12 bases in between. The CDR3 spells CASSQELAGLNQPQHF. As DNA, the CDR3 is TGTGCCAGCAGCCAAGAGTTGGCAGGGCTCAATCAGCCCCAGCATTTT.

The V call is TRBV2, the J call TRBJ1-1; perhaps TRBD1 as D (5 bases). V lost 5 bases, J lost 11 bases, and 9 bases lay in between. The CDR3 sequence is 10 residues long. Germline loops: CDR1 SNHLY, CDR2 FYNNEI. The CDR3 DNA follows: TGTGCCAGCAGTAAGACAGAGGCTTTCTTT. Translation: CASSKTEAFF.

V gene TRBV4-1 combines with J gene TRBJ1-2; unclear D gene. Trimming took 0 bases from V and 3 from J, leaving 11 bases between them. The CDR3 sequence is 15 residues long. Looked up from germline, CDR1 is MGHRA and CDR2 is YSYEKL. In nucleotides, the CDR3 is TGCGCCAGCAGCCAAGATCGGAGTGAGCACTATGGCTACACCTTC. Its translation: CASSQDRSEHYGYTF.

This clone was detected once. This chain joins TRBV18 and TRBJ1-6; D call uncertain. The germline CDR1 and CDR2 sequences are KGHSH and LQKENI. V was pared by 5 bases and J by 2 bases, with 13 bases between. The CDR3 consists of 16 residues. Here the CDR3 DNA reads TGTGCCAGCTCATCCTCCGAAGGAGCCTATAATTCACCCCTCCACTTT. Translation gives CASSSSEGAYNSPLHF.

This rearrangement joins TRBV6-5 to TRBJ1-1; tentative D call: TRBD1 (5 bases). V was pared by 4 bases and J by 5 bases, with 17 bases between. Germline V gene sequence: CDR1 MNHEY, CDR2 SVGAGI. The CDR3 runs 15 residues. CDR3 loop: CASSWDPGTLTEAFF. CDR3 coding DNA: TGTGCCAGCAGTTGGGACCCAGGGACCCTAACTGAAGCTTTCTTT.

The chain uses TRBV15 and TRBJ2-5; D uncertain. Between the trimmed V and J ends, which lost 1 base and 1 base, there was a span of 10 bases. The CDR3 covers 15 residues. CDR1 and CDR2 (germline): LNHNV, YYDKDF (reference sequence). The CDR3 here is CATSRAGLLQETQYF. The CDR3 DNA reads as TGTGCCACCAGCAGAGCAGGTCTGCTCCAAGAGACCCAGTACTTC. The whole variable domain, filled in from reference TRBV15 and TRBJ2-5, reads DAMVIQNPRYQVTQFGKPVTLSCSQTLNHNVMYWYQQKSSQAPKLLFHYYDKDFNNEADTPDNFQSRRPNTSFCFLDIRSPGLGDTAMYLCATSRAGLLQETQYFGPGTRLLVL.

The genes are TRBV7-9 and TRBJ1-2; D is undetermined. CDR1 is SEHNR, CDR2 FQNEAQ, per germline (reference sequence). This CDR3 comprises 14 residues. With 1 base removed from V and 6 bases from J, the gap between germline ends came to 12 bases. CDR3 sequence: CASSLEDWRNGYTF. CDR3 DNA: TGTGCCAGCAGCTTAGAGGACTGGAGAAATGGCTACACCTTC.

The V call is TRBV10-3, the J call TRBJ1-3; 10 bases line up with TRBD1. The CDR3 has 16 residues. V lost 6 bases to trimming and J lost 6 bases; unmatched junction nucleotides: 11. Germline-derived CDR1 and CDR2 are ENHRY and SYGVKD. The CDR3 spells CAIRTGDRGLTNTIYF. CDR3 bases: TGTGCCATCAGGACGGGGGACAGGGGCCTTACAAACACCATATATTTT.

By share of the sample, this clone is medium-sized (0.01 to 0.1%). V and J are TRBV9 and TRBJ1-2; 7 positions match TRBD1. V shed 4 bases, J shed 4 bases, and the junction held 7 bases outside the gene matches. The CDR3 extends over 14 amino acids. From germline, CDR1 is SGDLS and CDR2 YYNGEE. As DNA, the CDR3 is TGTGCCAGCAGCCCTCCGGGACAGTCCTATGGCTACACCTTC. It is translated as CASSPPGQSYGYTF. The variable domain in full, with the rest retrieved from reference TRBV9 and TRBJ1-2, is DSGVTQTPKHLITATGQRVTLRCSPRSGDLSVYWYQQSLDQGLQFLIQYYNGEERAKGNILERFSAQQFPDLHSELNLSSLELGDSALYFCASSPPGQSYGYTFGSGTRLTVV.

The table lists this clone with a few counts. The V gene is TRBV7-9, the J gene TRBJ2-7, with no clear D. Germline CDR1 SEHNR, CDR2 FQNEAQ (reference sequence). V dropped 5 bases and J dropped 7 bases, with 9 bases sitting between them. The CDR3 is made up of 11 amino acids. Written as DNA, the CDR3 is TGTGCCAGCAGCAACTATAGGGAGCAGTACTTC. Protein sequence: CASSNYREQYF.

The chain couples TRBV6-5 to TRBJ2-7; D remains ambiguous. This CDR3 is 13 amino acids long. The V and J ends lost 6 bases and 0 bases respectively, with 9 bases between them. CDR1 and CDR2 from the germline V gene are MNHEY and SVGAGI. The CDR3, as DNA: TGTGCCAGCAGCCTACGGAGCTCCTACGAGCAGTACTTC. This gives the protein CASSLRSSYEQYF.

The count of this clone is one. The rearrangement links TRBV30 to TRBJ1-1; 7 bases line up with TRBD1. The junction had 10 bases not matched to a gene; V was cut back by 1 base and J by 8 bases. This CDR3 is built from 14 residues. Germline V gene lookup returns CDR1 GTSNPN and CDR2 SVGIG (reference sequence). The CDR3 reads CAWSALQGVWEAFF. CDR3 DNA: TGTGCCTGGAGTGCCCTGCAGGGGGTCTGGGAAGCTTTCTTT.

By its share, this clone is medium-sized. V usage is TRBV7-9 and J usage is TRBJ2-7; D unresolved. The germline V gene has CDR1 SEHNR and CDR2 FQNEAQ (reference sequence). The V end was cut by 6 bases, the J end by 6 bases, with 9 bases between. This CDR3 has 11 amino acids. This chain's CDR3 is CASSYIAEQYF. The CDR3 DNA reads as TGTGCCAGCAGTTACATCGCCGAGCAGTACTTC. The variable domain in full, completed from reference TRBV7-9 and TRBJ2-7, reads DTGVSQNPRHKITKRGQNVTFRCDPISEHNRLYWYRQTLGQGPEFLTYFQNEAQLEKSRLLSDRFSAERPKGSFSTLEIQRTEQGDSAMYLCASSYIAEQYFGPGTRLTVT.

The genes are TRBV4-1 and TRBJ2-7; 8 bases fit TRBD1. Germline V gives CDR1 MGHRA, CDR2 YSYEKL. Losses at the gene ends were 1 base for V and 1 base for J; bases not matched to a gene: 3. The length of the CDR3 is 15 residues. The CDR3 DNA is TGCGCCAGCAGCCAAGGGACAGGGCTTTCCTACGAGCAGTACTTC. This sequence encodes CASSQGTGLSYEQYF.

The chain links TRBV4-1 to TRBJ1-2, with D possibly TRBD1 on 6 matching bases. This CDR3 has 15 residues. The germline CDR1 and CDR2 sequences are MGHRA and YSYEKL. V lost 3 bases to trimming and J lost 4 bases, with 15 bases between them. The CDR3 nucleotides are TGCGCCAGCAGCCATAATACAGGGATACTCTATGGCTACACCTTC. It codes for CASSHNTGILYGYTF.